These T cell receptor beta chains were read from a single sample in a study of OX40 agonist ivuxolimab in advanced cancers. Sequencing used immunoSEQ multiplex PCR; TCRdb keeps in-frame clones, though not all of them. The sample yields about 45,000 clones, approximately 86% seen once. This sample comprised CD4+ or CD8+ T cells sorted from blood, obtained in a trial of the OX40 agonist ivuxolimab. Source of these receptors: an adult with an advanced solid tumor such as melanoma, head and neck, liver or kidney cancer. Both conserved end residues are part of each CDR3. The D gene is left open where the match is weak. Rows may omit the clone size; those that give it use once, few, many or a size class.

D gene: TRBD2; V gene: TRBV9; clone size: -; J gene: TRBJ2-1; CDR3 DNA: TGTGCCAGCAGCCTGCGACTAGCGGGAGATGGCCATGAGCAGTTCTTC; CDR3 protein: CASSLRLAGDGHEQFF
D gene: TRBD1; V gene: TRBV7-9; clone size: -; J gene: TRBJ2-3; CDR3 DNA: TGTGCCAGCAGCCCCCGACAGGGGGCAAGCACAGATACGCAGTATTTT; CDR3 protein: CASSPRQGASTDTQYF
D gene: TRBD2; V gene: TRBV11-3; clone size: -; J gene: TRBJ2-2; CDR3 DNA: TGTGCCAGCAGCTTACTAGCGGGAGGAGCCGGGGAGCTGTTTTTT; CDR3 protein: CASSLLAGGAGELFF
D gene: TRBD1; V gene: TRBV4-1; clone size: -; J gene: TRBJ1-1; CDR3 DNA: TGCGCCAGCAGCCAAGGCCAGGGGGGCACTGAAGCTTTCTTT; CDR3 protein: CASSQGQGGTEAFF
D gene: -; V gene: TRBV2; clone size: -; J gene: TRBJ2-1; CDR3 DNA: TGTGCCAGCAGTGAAGCATCGGAAAACAATGAGCAGTTCTTC; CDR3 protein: CASSEASENNEQFF
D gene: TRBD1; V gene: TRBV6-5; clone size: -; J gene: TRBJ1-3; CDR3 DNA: TGTGCCAGTTCGACAGGGCTCTCTGGAAACACCATATATTTT; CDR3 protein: CASSTGLSGNTIYF
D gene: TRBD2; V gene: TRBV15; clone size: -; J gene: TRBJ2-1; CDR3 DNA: TGTGCCACCAGCAGAGTAACTAGCGGGGGCTACAATGAGCAGTTCTTC; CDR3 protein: CATSRVTSGGYNEQFF
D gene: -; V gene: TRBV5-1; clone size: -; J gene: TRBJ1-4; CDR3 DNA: TGCGCCAGCAGCGGCAGCATCGGGGATGAAAAACTGTTTTTT; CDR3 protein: CASSGSIGDEKLFF
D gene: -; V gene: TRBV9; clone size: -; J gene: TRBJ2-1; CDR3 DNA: TGTGCCAGCAGCGTACCTCAAGATCCGAGGGAGAAGAACAATGAGCAGTTCTTC; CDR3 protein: CASSVPQDPREKNNEQFF
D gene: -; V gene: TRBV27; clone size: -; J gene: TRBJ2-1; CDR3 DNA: TGTGCCAGCAGCCGGAGGGCACAGGGAGACAATGAGCAGTTCTTC; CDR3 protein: CASSRRAQGDNEQFF
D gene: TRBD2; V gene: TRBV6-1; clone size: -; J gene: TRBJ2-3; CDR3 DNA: TGTGCCAGCAGTGAAGCGCGGGGGGTGAGGGGCACAGATACGCAGTATTTT; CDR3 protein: CASSEARGVRGTDTQYF
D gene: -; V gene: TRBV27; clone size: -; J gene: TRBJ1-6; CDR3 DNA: TGTGCCAGCAGTTTTGGGGCCTGGAGCTCCTATAATTCACCCCTCCACTTT; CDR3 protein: CASSFGAWSSYNSPLHF
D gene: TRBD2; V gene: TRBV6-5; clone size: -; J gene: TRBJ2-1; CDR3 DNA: TGTGCCAGCAGCCTGCGGGGGGCGTCCTACAATGAGCAGTTCTTC; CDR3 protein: CASSLRGASYNEQFF
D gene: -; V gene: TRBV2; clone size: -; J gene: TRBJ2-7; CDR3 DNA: TGTGCCAGCAGTGAAATGTACGAGCAGTACTTC; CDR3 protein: CASSEMYEQYF
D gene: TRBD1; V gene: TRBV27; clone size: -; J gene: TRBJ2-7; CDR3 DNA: TGTGCCAGCAGTTTATCCGGGACAGACTACGAGCAGTACTTC; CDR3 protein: CASSLSGTDYEQYF
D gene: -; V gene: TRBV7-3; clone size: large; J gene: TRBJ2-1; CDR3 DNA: TGTGCCAGCAGCTTAAACTGGGGGACTGAGCAGTTCTTC; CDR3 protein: CASSLNWGTEQFF
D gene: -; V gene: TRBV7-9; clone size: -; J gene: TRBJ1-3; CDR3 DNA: TGTGCCAGCAGCCCCAGGGACTCTGGAAACACCATATATTTT; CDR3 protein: CASSPRDSGNTIYF
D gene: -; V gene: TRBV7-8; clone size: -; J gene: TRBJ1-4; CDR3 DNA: TGTGCCAGCAGCTTAGCGACGTCTGTTGCAACTAATGAAAAACTGTTTTTT; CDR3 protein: CASSLATSVATNEKLFF
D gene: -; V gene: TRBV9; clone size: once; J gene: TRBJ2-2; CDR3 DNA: TGTGCCAGCAGCGTAGGCAACACCGGGGAGCTGTTTTTT; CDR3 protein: CASSVGNTGELFF
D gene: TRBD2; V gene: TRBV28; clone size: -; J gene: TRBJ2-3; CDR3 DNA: TGTGCCAGCAGTTTTCCTGGGACTAGCGGGAGGACAGATACGCAGTATTTT; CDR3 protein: CASSFPGTSGRTDTQYF
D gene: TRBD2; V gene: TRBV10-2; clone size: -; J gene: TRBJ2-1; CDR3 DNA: TGCGCCAGCAGTTGGACTAGCGGACGCTCGGATGAGCAGTTCTTC; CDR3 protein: CASSWTSGRSDEQFF
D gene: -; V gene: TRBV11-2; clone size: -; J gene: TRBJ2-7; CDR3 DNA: TGTGCCAGCAGCTCTAAAACGGACGGGACCTACGAGCAGTACTTC; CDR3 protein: CASSSKTDGTYEQYF
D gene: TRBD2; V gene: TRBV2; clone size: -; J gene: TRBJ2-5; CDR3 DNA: TGTGCCAGTAACGAGGGACTAGCGGGGCAAGAGACCCAGTACTTC; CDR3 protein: CASNEGLAGQETQYF
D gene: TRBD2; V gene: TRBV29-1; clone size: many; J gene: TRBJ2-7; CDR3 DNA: TGCAGCGTCCGCACGGGACTAGTAGGTTACGAGCAGTACTTC; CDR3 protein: CSVRTGLVGYEQYF
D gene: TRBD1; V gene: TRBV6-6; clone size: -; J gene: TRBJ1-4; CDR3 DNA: TGTGCCAGCAGTTCAGGGAACAGGGGGAAACTGTTTTTT; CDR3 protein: CASSSGNRGKLFF
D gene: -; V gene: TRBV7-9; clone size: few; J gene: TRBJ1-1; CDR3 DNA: TGTGCCAGCAGCTTAGTAGGGCGGGACACTGAAGCTTTCTTT; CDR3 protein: CASSLVGRDTEAFF
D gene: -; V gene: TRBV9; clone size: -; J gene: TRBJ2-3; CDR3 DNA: TGTGCCAGTTGTCGGGGGAGCACAGATACGCAGTATTTT; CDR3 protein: CASCRGSTDTQYF
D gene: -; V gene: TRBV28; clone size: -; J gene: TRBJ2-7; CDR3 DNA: TGTGCCAGCAGCCCTATACCCCCGCAAGGCGAGCAGTACTTC; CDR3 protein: CASSPIPPQGEQYF
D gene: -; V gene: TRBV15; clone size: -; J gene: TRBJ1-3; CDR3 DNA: TGTGCCACCAGCAGAGTCTCTGGAAACACCATATATTTT; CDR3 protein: CATSRVSGNTIYF
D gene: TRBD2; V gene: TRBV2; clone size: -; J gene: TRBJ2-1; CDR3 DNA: TGTGCCAGCAGGGACCTGGGACGGGAGGGGGAGGGTGAGCAGTTCTTC; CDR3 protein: CASRDLGREGEGEQFF
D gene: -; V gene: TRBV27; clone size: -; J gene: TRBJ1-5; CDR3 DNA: TGTGCCAGCAGTCCCCGGGGCGGTAGCAATCAGCCCCAGCATTTT; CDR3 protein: CASSPRGGSNQPQHF
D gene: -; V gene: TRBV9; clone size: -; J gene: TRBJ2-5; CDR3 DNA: TGTGCCAGCAGCGTAGCGGGTCTGCGGGAGACCCAGTACTTC; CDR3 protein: CASSVAGLRETQYF
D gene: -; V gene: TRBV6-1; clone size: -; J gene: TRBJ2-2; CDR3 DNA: TGTGCCAGCAGTGAATTCGTCAGTCTTCAACACACCGGGGAGCTGTTTTTT; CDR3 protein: CASSEFVSLQHTGELFF
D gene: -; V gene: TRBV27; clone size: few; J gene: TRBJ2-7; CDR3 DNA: TGTGCCAGCAGTATTACAACTTCCTACGAGCAGTACTTC; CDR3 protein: CASSITTSYEQYF
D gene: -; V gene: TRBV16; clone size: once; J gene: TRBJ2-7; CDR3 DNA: TGTGCCAGCAGCCAATGGACTCCCGGCGGCTACGAGCAGTACTTC; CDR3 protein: CASSQWTPGGYEQYF
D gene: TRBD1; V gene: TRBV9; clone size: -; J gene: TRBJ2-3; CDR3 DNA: TGTGCCAGCAGCTCCGGACAGGGTTCAGATACGCAGTATTTT; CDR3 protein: CASSSGQGSDTQYF
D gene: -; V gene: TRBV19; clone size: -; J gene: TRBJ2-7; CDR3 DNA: TGTGCCAGTAGTATTCCAGACTCCTACGAGCAGTACTTC; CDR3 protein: CASSIPDSYEQYF
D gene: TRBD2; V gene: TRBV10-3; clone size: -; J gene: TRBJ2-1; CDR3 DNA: TGTGCCATCAGTGAGGCGACTAGCGGGAGTTACAATGAGCAGTTCTTC; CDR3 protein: CAISEATSGSYNEQFF
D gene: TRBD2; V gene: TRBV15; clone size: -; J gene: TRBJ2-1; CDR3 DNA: TGTGCCACCAGCAGAGTTACTAGCGGATACAATGAGCAGTTCTTC; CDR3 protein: CATSRVTSGYNEQFF
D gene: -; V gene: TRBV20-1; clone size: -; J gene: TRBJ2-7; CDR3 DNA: TGCAGTGCTTATCAGGGAAACGAGCAGTACTTC; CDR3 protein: CSAYQGNEQYF
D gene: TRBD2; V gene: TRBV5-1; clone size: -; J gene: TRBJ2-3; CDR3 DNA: TGCGCCAGCAGCTTGTTGGGACTAGCCCCACCAGATACGCAGTATTTT; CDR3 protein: CASSLLGLAPPDTQYF
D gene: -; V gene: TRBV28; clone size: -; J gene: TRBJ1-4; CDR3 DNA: TGTGCCAGCAGCCCCCCACTCCAGGGTAGGGAAAAACTGTTTTTT; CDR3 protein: CASSPPLQGREKLFF
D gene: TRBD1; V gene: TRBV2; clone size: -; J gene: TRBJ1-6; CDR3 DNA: TGTGCCAGCAGTGAATTACTGGGACAGGGTACGACCTATAATTCACCCCTCCACTTT; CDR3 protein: CASSELLGQGTTYNSPLHF
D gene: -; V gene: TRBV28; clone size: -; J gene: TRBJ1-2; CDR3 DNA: TGTGCCAGCAGTCCAGGGGAGGACTTCTATGGCTACACCTTC; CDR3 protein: CASSPGEDFYGYTF
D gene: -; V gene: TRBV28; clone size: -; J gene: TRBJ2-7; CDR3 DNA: TGTGCCAGCAGTTTGGGGGAGCAGTACTTC; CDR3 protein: CASSLGEQYF
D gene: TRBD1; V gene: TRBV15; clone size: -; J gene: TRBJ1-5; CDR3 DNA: TGTGCCACCAGCACTGGCCAACAGGGGGTGGGACAGCCCCAGCATTTT; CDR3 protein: CATSTGQQGVGQPQHF
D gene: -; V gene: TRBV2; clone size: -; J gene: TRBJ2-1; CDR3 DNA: TGTGCCAGCAGTGTACCGGGAGTCTTACCAGATGAGCAGTTCTTC; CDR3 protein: CASSVPGVLPDEQFF
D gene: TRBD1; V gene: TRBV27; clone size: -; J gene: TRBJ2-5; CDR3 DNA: TGTGCCAGCAGTCCCAGGACAGGGAGGTTAGAGACCCAGTACTTC; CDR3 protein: CASSPRTGRLETQYF
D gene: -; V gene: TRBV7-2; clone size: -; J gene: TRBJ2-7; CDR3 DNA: TGTGCCAGCAGCTTATACCTATACGAGCAGTACTTC; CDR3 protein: CASSLYLYEQYF
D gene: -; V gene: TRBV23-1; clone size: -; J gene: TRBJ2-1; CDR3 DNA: TGCGCCAGCACACAGGGAAATGAGCAGTTCTTC; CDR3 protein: CASTQGNEQFF
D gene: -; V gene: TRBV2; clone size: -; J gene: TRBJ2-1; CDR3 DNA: TGTGCCAGCATGGGGGGAAATGAGCAGTTCTTC; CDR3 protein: CASMGGNEQFF
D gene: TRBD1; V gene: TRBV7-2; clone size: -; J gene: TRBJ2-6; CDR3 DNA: TGTGCCAGCAGCGTACCAGGGGGCGCATCGACCTCTGGGGCCAACGTCCTGACTTTC; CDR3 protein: CASSVPGGASTSGANVLTF
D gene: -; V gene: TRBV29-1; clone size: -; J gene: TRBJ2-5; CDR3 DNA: TGCAGCGTTGAATTTGGGGTGGAGACCCAGTACTTC; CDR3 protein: CSVEFGVETQYF